This is a list of T cell receptor beta chains from one sample in a study of post-analysis software for immune sequencing data. TCRdb processed the PCR reads anew with MiXCR; each CDR3 protein has one entry. The table has around 500,000 distinct CDR3 sequences, approximately 31% seen once. Sample: blood. The source of these receptors is a girl under 18 with multiple sclerosis. CDR3s include the opening cysteine and the closing phenylalanine or tryptophan. A D gene is named only where the DNA matches it firmly. Part of the rows lack a size; the others show once, few, many or a class for expanded clones.

v_gene	j_gene	abundance	d_gene	CDR3nt	CDR3aa
TRBV28	TRBJ1-2	.	.	TGTGCCAGCAGTTTATTAGGGGCTGCGGGTGGCTACACCTTC	CASSLLGAAGGYTF
TRBV20-1	TRBJ2-5	.	TRBD2	TGCAGTGCTAGTCCTGCCTGGACTAGTGGCGGGGAGACCCAGTACTTC	CSASPAWTSGGETQYF
TRBV10-3	TRBJ1-1	once	.	TGTGCCATCAGTGCGCCCGGAGAGAACACTGAAGCTTTCTTT	CAISAPGENTEAFF
TRBV10-3	TRBJ2-3	few	.	TGTGCCATCAGTGAGTCCCAGCGGGGCACAGATACGCAGTATTTT	CAISESQRGTDTQYF
TRBV7-2	TRBJ2-1	.	TRBD2	TGTGCCAGCAGCTGGACTAGCGGGGGATCTGAGCAGTTCTTC	CASSWTSGGSEQFF
TRBV28	TRBJ2-5	few	TRBD2	TGTGCCAGCCGAAGCCCCCCGGGGGGACAAGAGACCCAGTACTTC	CASRSPPGGQETQYF
TRBV15	TRBJ2-3	few	.	TGTGCCACCAGCAGAGATCGGGGGTACACAGATACGCAGTATTTT	CATSRDRGYTDTQYF
TRBV6-5	TRBJ2-7	.	TRBD2	TGTGCCAGCAGCGCCGGGGGGTTCTACGAGCAGTACTTC	CASSAGGFYEQYF
TRBV5-1	TRBJ2-5	few	.	TGCGCCAGCAGCGCGTCGGGGGTGTGGGAGACCCAGTACTTC	CASSASGVWETQYF
TRBV6-6	TRBJ2-5	few	.	TGTGCCAGCGGACGCCAGCGACAAGAGACCCAGTACTTC	CASGRQRQETQYF
TRBV12-3/TRBV12-4	TRBJ2-3	few	.	TGTGCCACCTTAGGCGAGGATACGCAGTATTTT	CATLGEDTQYF
TRBV9	TRBJ2-1	few	TRBD2	TGTGCCAGCAGCCCGCGGGGGGGGGTAAACAATGAGCAGTTCTTC	CASSPRGGVNNEQFF